A selection of T cell receptor beta chains follows, all from one sample in a study of blood T cell repertoires in COVID-19. TCRdb keeps only in-frame clones here, not all; method: immunoSEQ multiplex PCR. This table has 200,000 to 250,000 clones, 80% to 90% appearing once. Material for sequencing was PBMCs or T cells enriched from blood (not recorded which). The receptors were gathered from a woman in her forties or fifties in a cohort exposed to, infected with or recovered from COVID-19 (not recorded which). CDR3s include the opening cysteine and the closing phenylalanine or tryptophan.

J | V | CDR3
TRBJ1-1 | TRBV10-3 | CAISSQGGNTEAFF
TRBJ2-7 | TRBV28 | CASIPGGPPYEQYF
TRBJ1-2 | TRBV4-3 | CASSQVGTEGYTF
TRBJ1-1 | TRBV6-5 | CASSYLGSRGNTEAFF
TRBJ1-6 | TRBV27 | CASSRKTAGTAYNSPLHF
TRBJ2-2 | TRBV19 | CASSYVARGLTTGELFF
TRBJ1-5 | TRBV5-5 | CASSPRAGVRSNQPQHF
TRBJ2-5 | TRBV29-1 | CSARVSGQGVNQETQYF
TRBJ2-4 | TRBV5-6 | CASKDRGTKNIQYF
TRBJ2-3 | TRBV9 | CASSVHRLTDTQYF
TRBJ2-7 | TRBV5-6 | CATRRTGGSSYEQYF
TRBJ2-6 | TRBV4-3 | CASSPTGTGGPNVLTF
TRBJ2-1 | TRBV20-1 | CSALRGNEQFF
TRBJ2-1 | TRBV5-3 | CARSLAVGLKDEQFF
TRBJ2-1 | TRBV29-1 | CSVSAGLDNEQFF
TRBJ2-5 | TRBV3-1/TRBV3-2 | CASSQNSETQYF
TRBJ2-5 | TRBV24-1 | CATSPGAAGGMETQYF
TRBJ2-2 | TRBV5-5 | CASTRGGPGELFF
TRBJ2-3 | TRBV5-6 | CASSSKTSGGPWAQYF
TRBJ1-2 | TRBV15 | CATSQKWGGYTF
TRBJ1-4 | TRBV3-1/TRBV3-2 | CASSQGESWNEKLFF
TRBJ2-3 | TRBV7-2 | CASSPGLAGGGDTQYF